A selection of T cell receptor beta chains follows, all from one sample in a study of shared clonotypes between healthy human individuals. Measured with immunoSEQ multiplex PCR; TCRdb has only the in-frame clones, and not every one. In the table there are some 2.1 million clones, 90% to 95% of which are singletons. Sequencing was done on a sample of naive CD4+ T cells sorted from blood. These receptors all come from a man aged 18 to 30 in good health. The CDR3 runs from the conserved cysteine through the conserved F or W. D genes are given only for firm matches.

J: TRBJ1-5; V: TRBV5-1; D: .; CDR3: CASSLEGRGQPQHF
J: TRBJ1-1; V: TRBV11-2; D: .; CDR3: CASSLSSLMNTEAFF
J: TRBJ1-2; V: TRBV29-1; D: .; CDR3: CSVETGDLLGYTF
J: TRBJ1-2; V: TRBV19; D: .; CDR3: CASSPPRHLGGYGYTF
J: TRBJ1-2; V: TRBV10-3; D: .; CDR3: CAISEDEHNYGYTF
J: TRBJ2-1; V: TRBV5-6; D: .; CDR3: CASSPIKLPNQEQFF
J: TRBJ2-7; V: TRBV5-1; D: .; CDR3: CASSLEDRSSNEQYF
J: TRBJ1-1; V: TRBV30; D: .; CDR3: CASARPNTEAFF
J: TRBJ2-5; V: TRBV5-5; D: TRBD1; CDR3: CASSLERDRVGETQYF
J: TRBJ1-2; V: TRBV29-1; D: .; CDR3: CSASRDPGYTF
J: TRBJ2-7; V: TRBV30; D: TRBD1; CDR3: CAWNSGTVPHEQYF
J: TRBJ1-5; V: TRBV30; D: .; CDR3: CAWSVGSGARPQHF
J: TRBJ2-1; V: TRBV10-3; D: .; CDR3: CAISDSGANEQFF
J: TRBJ2-1; V: TRBV4-3; D: TRBD2; CDR3: CASSRNLAESYNEQFF
J: TRBJ2-6; V: TRBV5-1; D: .; CDR3: CASTTGPRGSGANVLTF
J: TRBJ1-2; V: TRBV18; D: .; CDR3: CASSDRQEANYGYTF
J: TRBJ1-1; V: TRBV5-1; D: .; CDR3: CASSLITGKNTEAFF
J: TRBJ1-3; V: TRBV21-1; D: .; CDR3: CATRIRNSGNTIYF
J: TRBJ2-1; V: TRBV5-1; D: TRBD1; CDR3: CASSLRPGQGGNEQFF
J: TRBJ1-1; V: TRBV7-9; D: .; CDR3: CASSLADSNTEAFF
J: TRBJ1-2; V: TRBV5-5; D: .; CDR3: CASSLGPGVTYGYTF
J: TRBJ2-5; V: TRBV19; D: .; CDR3: CASTPRNQETQYF
J: TRBJ1-4; V: TRBV6-5; D: .; CDR3: CASSYSLDANEKLFF
J: TRBJ2-4; V: TRBV14; D: TRBD2; CDR3: CASSQGAGDKNIQYF
J: TRBJ2-7; V: TRBV6-6; D: .; CDR3: CASSHLASAYEQYF
J: TRBJ1-1; V: TRBV5-4; D: .; CDR3: CASSFAPDSGTEAFF
J: TRBJ1-5; V: TRBV6-1; D: .; CDR3: CASSEGAGGRPQHF
J: TRBJ1-1; V: TRBV10-2; D: .; CDR3: CASSVSQNTEAFF
J: TRBJ1-6; V: TRBV30; D: .; CDR3: CAWSIDPNSPLHF
J: TRBJ2-2; V: TRBV10-3; D: TRBD1; CDR3: CAIGGTGVDTGELFF
J: TRBJ2-3; V: TRBV5-6; D: TRBD2; CDR3: CASSFSGGSADTQYF
J: TRBJ2-3; V: TRBV4-1; D: TRBD2; CDR3: CASSRVTGGLTDTQYF
J: TRBJ1-6; V: TRBV4-1; D: .; CDR3: CASSQGTQVYNSPLHF
J: TRBJ2-7; V: TRBV7-2; D: TRBD2; CDR3: CASSPGLLSSYEQYF
J: TRBJ1-2; V: TRBV6-5; D: .; CDR3: CASSYSIDAGYTF
J: TRBJ2-7; V: TRBV4-3; D: .; CDR3: CASSQTTWGEQYF
J: TRBJ2-5; V: TRBV14; D: .; CDR3: CASSRLPKERETQYF
J: TRBJ2-5; V: TRBV7-9; D: .; CDR3: CASSLGDRTQYF
J: TRBJ2-1; V: TRBV4-2; D: TRBD2; CDR3: CASSQDEAGGRNEQFF
J: TRBJ2-3; V: TRBV27; D: .; CDR3: CASSLAKVDTQYF
J: TRBJ2-7; V: TRBV15; D: .; CDR3: CATSRDRVTTYEQYF
J: TRBJ2-7; V: TRBV19; D: TRBD2; CDR3: CATSGRAHYEQYF
J: TRBJ2-7; V: TRBV11-2; D: .; CDR3: CASSLGGGGYEQHF
J: TRBJ1-2; V: TRBV7-2; D: .; CDR3: CASSFGSKGYVDGYTF
J: TRBJ1-3; V: TRBV5-1; D: .; CDR3: CASSPPGDTIYF
J: TRBJ2-5; V: TRBV7-3; D: .; CDR3: CASRNSHSQYF
J: TRBJ1-4; V: TRBV5-6; D: .; CDR3: CASSLLRLGNEKLFF
J: TRBJ2-1; V: TRBV7-7; D: .; CDR3: CASSSGHDGYNEQFF
J: TRBJ2-4; V: TRBV4-3; D: TRBD1; CDR3: CASSQANGDRAKVTKNIQYF
J: TRBJ1-2; V: TRBV5-6; D: .; CDR3: CASSKLYTVNYGYTF
J: TRBJ2-1; V: TRBV19; D: TRBD2; CDR3: CASAPSGRPYNEQFF
J: TRBJ2-4; V: TRBV28; D: .; CDR3: CASSAGGQVSKNIQYF
J: TRBJ2-7; V: TRBV6-1; D: .; CDR3: CASSEGWAVF
J: TRBJ2-4; V: TRBV5-6; D: TRBD1; CDR3: CASSSHRGWGIQYF